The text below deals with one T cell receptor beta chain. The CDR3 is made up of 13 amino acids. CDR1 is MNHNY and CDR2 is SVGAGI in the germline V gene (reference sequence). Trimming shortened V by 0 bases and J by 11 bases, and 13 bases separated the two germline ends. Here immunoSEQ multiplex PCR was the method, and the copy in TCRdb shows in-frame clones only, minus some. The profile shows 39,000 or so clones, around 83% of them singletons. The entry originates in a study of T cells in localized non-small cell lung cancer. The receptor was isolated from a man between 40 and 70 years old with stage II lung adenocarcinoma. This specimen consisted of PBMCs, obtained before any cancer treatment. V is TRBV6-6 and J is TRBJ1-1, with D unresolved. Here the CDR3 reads CASSYSGIREAFF. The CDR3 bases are TGTGCCAGCAGTTACTCGGGGATTAGAGAGGCTTTCTTT.